This TCR beta chain stems from a study of shared clonotypes between healthy human individuals (dated by TCRdb to 2019 to 2021). Regarding the complete study: Three men and a couple of women, aged 18 to 49 years, made up the cohort. For each donor, CD4 naive and CD4 memory were each given three plates, CD8 naive was given two plates, and CD8 memory was given one plate. The study deeply sequenced blood TCR repertoires of about 5 healthy adults to estimate repertoire size and the extent of clonotype sharing between individuals. Libraries were prepared and TCR repertoires were sequenced by different laboratories using diverse techniques, in order to increase sequencing depth and limit assay-specific biases. Each donor's leukapheresis produced roughly between roughly 0.85 and 9 billion PBMCs. Study-wide conclusions, independent of this receptor: Compared with non-shared clonotypes, clonotypes shared by all four sorted-subset donors had higher generation probabilities. Sampling was limited to blood, and TCR repertoires in tissue likely differ from TCR repertoires in blood. Larger estimated clonotype richness was generally found for naive subsets than for memory subsets. Based on pairwise subsampling, the degree of clonotype sharing among donors was expected to be affected by sequencing depth. Across a few donors, approximately 4.9% of naive CD4, 3% to 3.5% of naive CD8, 2% to 2.5% of memory CD4, and approximately 0.4% of memory CD8 clonotypes were shared. Incomplete sequencing was indicated by rarefaction of sorted-subset datasets, despite the large sequencing depth. The genetic and exposure-history diversity represented was limited by the small number of donors.

Points on this clone: Its recognized antigen is unknown. There are no base qualities to consult, and no much larger clone falls within one base.

Donors were healthy HIV-negative adults with no recently reported acute infections or vaccinations. All donors were Caucasian adults living in Nashville, Tennessee, USA. CD4+ T cells were enriched by magnetic negative selection; naive cells were then positively selected on CD45RA, and the negative fraction formed the memory subset. Blood was collected by leukapheresis, and PBMCs were isolated by Ficoll-Histopaque density gradient centrifugation and then cryopreserved in liquid nitrogen vapor phase. Analytical flow cytometry was used to check the purity and quantity of each magnetically sorted T cell population. Genomic DNA was isolated from every sorted fraction and measured by UV absorbance on a Nanodrop 2000c. TCR CDR3 regions were amplified from genomic DNA by multiplex PCR using the deep immunoSEQ assay. Extracted genomic DNA from each cell subset was spread evenly across all wells of several immunoSEQ 96-well plates, with each plate serving as a replicate. For sorted subsets, approximately 0.2 ug of genomic DNA, equivalent to 25,000 to 30,000 T cell genomes, went into each replicate PCR. Purified libraries were measured with a Qubit 3.0 fluorometer, size-checked on a Bioanalyzer 2100, and measured again with the KAPA Library Quantification kit. Every immunoSEQ 96-well plate was sequenced on a dedicated single-read 150-cycle Illumina NextSeq 550 flow cell. On the authors' methods: Because only junctional sequences without quality scores were contained in the immunoSEQ output, filtering matching that applied to full-length reads could not be performed. To assign V/J genes and CDR3, sequences were annotated using PyIR, a Python wrapper for IgBLAST v1.9, with IMGT germline references. Reads were removed for weak V/J assignments (E-value above 1e-6), missing CDR3, stop codons, out-of-frame junctions, or ambiguous translated residues. A V3J clonotype was defined by an identical inferred V gene, J gene, and CDR3 amino acid sequence. To compute the percentage overlap between repertoires, the number of shared unique clonotypes was divided by the size of the smaller repertoire. Richness of each repertoire was evaluated using RTK rarefaction, the Chao1 estimator, and Recon v2.1 estimates of unobserved clonotypes. Generation probabilities were computed with OLGA for all TCRbeta clonotypes obtained by the gDNA method from several donors. TCRdb took over this immuneACCESS table, retaining in-frame rearrangements with V and J assigned. Such tables are incomplete; in checked studies, under half of the missing clones stem from an unresolved V gene, and the remainder is unexplained. The D gene and trimming were derived from the DNA, and the V and J assignments and clone size from that table. This sample has approximately 2.5 million clones in its table, and approximately 93% of those were observed once. The ten largest make up about 0.34% of the sample.

Sequencing was carried out using naive CD4+ T cells from PBMCs. The meaning of the sample's cell subset or site label: CD45RA+ positively selected. The sequence derives from a man aged 18-30 years in good health. Some clones in this sample may be carry-over from other donors' samples.

The nucleotides are TGTGCCAGCAGTTTAGGGTCTAGCCCAGTCAATGAGCAGTTCTTC. The resulting protein is CASSLGSSPVNEQFF. The receptor chain draws on TRBV7-3 and TRBJ2-1, and perhaps TRBD2 as D gene, on 5 matching bases. Its CDR3 holds 15 amino acids, cysteine through phenylalanine. Only the CDR3 DNA stays, 45 bases, in frame from base 1. The CDR1 and CDR2 encoded by the germline V gene are SGHTA and FQGTGA. The trim is 6 bases for V and 6 bases for J, with a gap of 18 bases between the germline ends.